The 24 T cell receptor beta chains listed next were all sequenced from one sample in a study of T cell responses to AZD1222 COVID-19 vaccine (dated by TCRdb to 2020 to 2022). What the time point label conveys for this sample: baseline before first vaccination. Receptor amplification or capture employed the immunoSEQ multiplex PCR assay. Drawn from immuneACCESS, this table holds only the in-frame rearrangements with V and J called that TCRdb kept. Clones are partly lost; checked studies trace under half to an unresolved V gene and leave the rest unexplained. Across this sample there are about 120,000 clones, with around nine tenths seen only once. The biggest ten clones account for over 1.5% of the sample. This specimen consisted of peripheral blood, obtained on day 0 of AZD1222 vaccination. The origin of the receptors is an adult in good health.

The CDR3 nucleotides are TGTGCCAGCAGCGTAGAGGGTTCGGGGGATGACACTGAAGCTTTCTTT. Amino acids: CASSVEGSGDDTEAFF. The chain recombines TRBV9 with TRBJ1-1; possible D gene TRBD1, 5 bases. Trimming cost V 0 bases and J 3 bases, with 15 bases left between them. The CDR3 extends over 16 amino acids. The germline V gene has CDR1 SGDLS and CDR2 YYNGEE.

The sample holds one count of this clone. This sample includes further DNA sequences coding for the same CDR3. This rearrangement joins TRBV10-3 to TRBJ2-7; D gene ambiguous. The V gene lost 3 bases and the J gene lost 2 bases, with 5 bases spanning the gap. The CDR3 consists of 12 residues. The germline CDR1 and CDR2 sequences are ENHRY and SYGVKD. The CDR3 loop reads CAISDRTYEQYF. CDR3 bases: TGTGCCATCAGTGATAGGACCTACGAGCAGTACTTC.

The rearrangement links TRBV6-5 to TRBJ1-2; D possibly corresponds to TRBD1 (5 bases). The CDR3 consists of 14 residues. Germline CDR1 is MNHEY and CDR2 is SVGAGI. V shed 6 bases and J shed 2 bases, with 13 bases lying between them. The CDR3 DNA reads as TGTGCCAGCAGCTCTGGGACTGAGAACTATGGCTACACCTTC. Translation gives CASSSGTENYGYTF.

This chain uses TRBV9 with TRBJ1-4; 10 bases agree with TRBD1. The CDR3 runs 16 residues. V lost 2 bases and J lost 0; bases outside the gene matches: 1. The V gene's germline CDR1 is SGDLS and CDR2 YYNGEE. The CDR3 spells CASSVGTGATNEKLFF. The CDR3 DNA follows: TGTGCCAGCAGCGTCGGGACAGGGGCAACTAATGAAAAACTGTTTTTT.

The rearrangement links TRBV7-4 to TRBJ1-5, with D uncertain. The CDR3 has 14 residues. The V end lost 0 bases, the J end lost 8 bases, and 11 bases lay between the germline ends. Germline assignment: CDR1 SGHVT and CDR2 SQSDAQ. Here the CDR3 DNA reads TGTGCCAGCAGCTTAGCGGCAGCTCTAGAGCCCCAGCATTTT. Protein: CASSLAAALEPQHF.

The chain joins TRBV6-4 to TRBJ1-6; D remains ambiguous. Per the germline V gene, CDR1 is MRHNA and CDR2 is SNTAGT. V lost 2 bases and J 9 bases, leaving 14 bases between the germline ends. The CDR3 extends over 15 amino acids. Here the CDR3 DNA reads TGTGCCAGCAGTGACACCGAGGATACTACTTCACCCCTCCACTTT. This encodes CASSDTEDTTSPLHF.

V is TRBV7-3 and J is TRBJ1-1; tentatively, D is TRBD1 (6 bases). Deletions cut 5 bases from V and 3 bases from J, with 19 bases between. Germline CDR1 SGHTA, CDR2 FQGTGA. The CDR3 consists of 16 residues. The CDR3, as DNA: TGTGCCAGCAGCCGAAAATACAGGACAGATTACACTGAAGCTTTCTTT. Amino acid sequence: CASSRKYRTDYTEAFF.

This rearrangement joins TRBV7-2 to TRBJ1-5; a weak D match, TRBD1 (5 bases). Germline CDR1 SGHTA, CDR2 FQGNSA. There are 14 residues in the CDR3. Trimming removed 4 bases from V and 7 bases from J, with 14 bases in between. DNA for the CDR3: TGTGCCAGCAGCTCAGACAGCGGAAGGCAGCCCCAGCATTTT. Translation: CASSSDSGRQPQHF. Full variable domain (missing parts from reference TRBV7-2 and TRBJ1-5): GAGVSQSPSNKVTEKGKDVELRCDPISGHTALYWYRQSLGQGLEFLIYFQGNSAPDKSGLPSDRFSAERTGGSVSTLTIQRTQQEDSAVYLCASSSDSGRQPQHFGDGTRLSIL.

The gene calls are TRBV18 and TRBJ1-5; the D is unclear. This CDR3 comprises 14 residues. From germline, CDR1 is KGHSH and CDR2 LQKENI. The ends were cut back, 2 bases at V and 6 bases at J, with 11 bases in the middle. The CDR3 nucleotides are TGTGCCAGCTCACCAGAGGAGGCGGTTCAGCCCCAGCATTTT. This gives the protein CASSPEEAVQPQHF. The variable domain in full, with the rest retrieved from reference TRBV18 and TRBJ1-5, is NAGVMQNPRHLVRRRGQEARLRCSPMKGHSHVYWYRQLPEEGLKFMVYLQKENIIDESGMPKERFSAEFPKEGPSILRIQQVVRGDSAAYFCASSPEEAVQPQHFGDGTRLSIL.

This clone was detected only a few times. The chain joins TRBV7-2 to TRBJ2-1; D is possibly TRBD1 (5 bases). Trimming shortened V by 4 bases and J by 4 bases, and 14 bases separated the two germline ends. Per germline, CDR1 SGHTA and CDR2 FQGNSA. The CDR3 runs to 15 residues. The CDR3 nucleotides read TGTGCCAGCAGCTCCCGGTGGGGCCTATACAATGAGCAGTTCTTC. Residues: CASSSRWGLYNEQFF.

V gene TRBV27 combines with J gene TRBJ2-1; 8 positions agree with TRBD1. The CDR3 consists of 14 residues. Trimming at V came to 5 bases and at J to 3 bases, leaving 3 bases not matched to a gene. Germline assignment: CDR1 MNHEY and CDR2 SMNVEV (reference sequence). CDR3 sequence reads: CASSRTGSYNEQFF. CDR3 in DNA: TGTGCCAGCAGTAGGACAGGGAGCTACAATGAGCAGTTCTTC.

This clone was seen a single time. This chain connects TRBV7-3 to TRBJ2-3; 7 nucleotides line up with TRBD2. The CDR3 spans 16 residues. Germline lookup yields CDR1 SGHTA and CDR2 FQGTGA. The junction had 10 bases not matched to a gene; V was cut back by 5 bases and J by 2 bases. The CDR3 loop is CASSHGRGRATDTQYF. The CDR3 DNA follows: TGTGCCAGCAGCCACGGTCGAGGGAGGGCCACAGATACGCAGTATTTT.

The chain recombines TRBV5-4 with TRBJ1-3; D gene unclear. V lost 4 bases to trimming and J lost 2 bases, with 13 bases between them. This CDR3 spans 15 amino acids. Germline V lookup: CDR1 SGHNT, CDR2 YYREEE (reference sequence). As DNA, the CDR3 is TGTGCCAGCAGCACGGACCCAGGCACTGGAAACACCATATATTTT. Translating it yields CASSTDPGTGNTIYF.

This chain uses TRBV6-6 with TRBJ1-5; a possible D gene is TRBD1 (6 bases). Germline CDR1 MNHNY, CDR2 SVGAGI (reference sequence). This CDR3 comprises 14 residues. Trimming removed 5 bases at V and 1 base at J, with 9 bases between. CDR3 sequence reads: CASSQQGSNQPQHF. As DNA, the CDR3 is TGTGCCAGCAGTCAACAGGGAAGCAATCAGCCCCAGCATTTT.

The chain links TRBV5-6 to TRBJ1-2, with no clear D. The V end lost 6 bases, the J end lost 13 bases, and 19 bases lay between the germline ends. Germline V CDR1 and CDR2: SGHDT, YYEEEE. There are 12 residues in the CDR3. The CDR3 DNA follows: TGTGCCAGCACCTCCGGCAGCCGCCAAGCCACCTTC. It specifies CASTSGSRQATF.

The V and J genes are TRBV6-2 or TRBV6-3 and TRBJ1-1, with D unclear. V dropped 5 bases and J dropped 3 bases, with 16 bases sitting between them. Germline assignment: CDR1 MNHEY and CDR2 SVGEGT. The CDR3 is 15 amino acids. The CDR3 nucleotides are TGTGCCAGCAGTAACCAGAACCCCGGGGACACTGAAGCTTTCTTT. Translated, it gives CASSNQNPGDTEAFF.

The chain is built from TRBV7-3 and TRBJ2-1; 11 bases map to TRBD2. This CDR3 region has 15 residues. V dropped 6 bases and J dropped 2; count of bases not matched to a gene: 3. In germline, CDR1 is SGHTA, CDR2 FQGTGA. CDR3 region: CASSPTSGTYNEQFF. The CDR3 nucleotides are TGTGCCAGCAGTCCGACTAGCGGGACCTACAATGAGCAGTTCTTC. Combining the CDR3 with reference TRBV7-3 and TRBJ2-1 gives the whole variable domain GAGVSQTPSNKVTEKGKYVELRCDPISGHTALYWYRQSLGQGPEFLIYFQGTGAADDSGLPNDRFFAVRPEGSVSTLKIQRTERGDSAVYLCASSPTSGTYNEQFFGPGTRLTVL.

As DNA, the CDR3 is TGTGCCAGCAGGGACGGGGGGCTCGATGATTCACCCCTCCACTTT. Amino acids: CASRDGGLDDSPLHF. This chain uses TRBV27 with TRBJ1-6; perhaps TRBD1 as D (6 bases). The length of the CDR3 is 15 residues. V was cut by 6 bases and J by 8 bases, with 17 bases left in between. The V gene's germline CDR1 is MNHEY and CDR2 SMNVEV (reference sequence).

The chain joins TRBV11-3 to TRBJ2-1, with 12 bases aligning to TRBD2. Germline V gene lookup returns CDR1 SGHNT and CDR2 YENEEA. With 5 bases clipped from V and 6 bases from J, the junction kept 11 bases outside the gene matches. CDR3 length: 17 residues. The CDR3 loop reads CASSPRTSGTVANEQFF. CDR3 sequence (DNA): TGTGCCAGCAGCCCTAGGACTAGCGGGACAGTAGCCAATGAGCAGTTCTTC.

The chain joins TRBV5-6 to TRBJ2-6; D unresolved. Germline V gives CDR1 SGHDT, CDR2 YYEEEE. This CDR3 region has 15 residues. V lost 3 bases and J lost 1, with 8 bases in between. CDR3 coding DNA: TGTGCCAGCAGCTCCACCGCATCTGGGGCCAACGTCCTGACTTTC. This codes for CASSSTASGANVLTF.

The V call is TRBV6-5, the J call TRBJ1-2, with D hard to call. The CDR3 extends over 14 amino acids. In germline, CDR1 is MNHEY, CDR2 SVGAGI. The ends were cut back, 5 bases at V and 8 bases at J, with 18 bases in the middle. The CDR3, as DNA: TGTGCCAGCAGTCCCCGACCCGAAGAAGGGGGCTACACCTTC. Translation: CASSPRPEEGGYTF.

This clone was seen a single time. V usage is TRBV29-1 and J usage is TRBJ2-3; 7 positions agree with TRBD1. Germline CDR1 reads SQVTM; CDR2 reads ANQGSEA. With V trimmed by 8 bases and J by 4 bases, 9 bases remained unmatched. The CDR3 runs 13 residues. In DNA form, the CDR3 reads TGCAGCACCCTAAGGGGGCTGGCAGATACGCAGTATTTT. The encoded protein is CSTLRGLADTQYF.

V is TRBV12-5 and J is TRBJ1-2, with 7 bases aligning to TRBD1. The CDR3 runs 17 residues. J was trimmed by 0 bases and V by 2 bases; bases with no gene match: 9. Germline V lookup: CDR1 LGHNT, CDR2 FRNRAP. CDR3 loop: CASGLLGQAYSNYGYTF. The CDR3 region has the DNA TGTGCTAGTGGTTTGCTCGGACAGGCCTACTCTAACTATGGCTACACCTTC.

The chain has TRBV10-3 and TRBJ1-3; D not certain. The CDR3 totals 14 residues. V was cut by 3 bases and J by 0 bases, with 6 bases left in between. In germline, CDR1 is ENHRY, CDR2 SYGVKD. Written as DNA, the CDR3 is TGTGCCATCAGTGACCCAAGCTCTGGAAACACCATATATTTT. It yields the protein CAISDPSSGNTIYF.